A single sample gave rise to the 3 T cell receptor beta chains below, sequenced in a study of PD-1 blockade in classical Hodgkin lymphoma. The patients all showed relapse after autologous stem cell transplantation, while their brentuximab vedotin exposure varied. TCRdb's copy holds only in-frame clones and misses some; the assay was immunoSEQ multiplex PCR. The repertoire holds 25,000 to 30,000 clones, with 75% to 90% as singletons. The starting material was peripheral blood mononuclear cells (PBMCs), obtained before the second cycle of nivolumab. The receptor set was obtained from a human donor with classical Hodgkin lymphoma.

V gene TRBV5-1 combines with J gene TRBJ2-2, with 7 nucleotides matching TRBD1. After removal of 2 bases from V and 0 bases from J, the junction contained 7 bases not matched to a gene. The CDR3 is 17 residues long. The V gene's germline CDR1 is SGHRS and CDR2 YFSETQ. CDR3 nucleotide sequence: TGCGCCAGCAGCTTAACCGGACAGGTTTCGAACACCGGGGAGCTGTTTTTT. Protein product: CASSLTGQVSNTGELFF.

The chain combines TRBV19 with TRBJ1-2; unclear D gene. The germline CDR1 and CDR2 sequences are LNHDA and SQIVND (reference sequence). V was cut by 7 bases and J by 5 bases, with 14 bases left in between. This CDR3 is 13 amino acids long. CDR3 DNA sequence: TGTGCCAGTATGCAGGACGGACCTTATGGCTACACCTTC. Its translation: CASMQDGPYGYTF.

V usage is TRBV21-1 and J usage is TRBJ1-2. TRBV21-1 is labeled a pseudogene. CDR3 length: 17 residues. The CDR3 reads CASSKGGRRLINYGYTF. The CDR3 coding sequence is TGTGCCAGCAGCAAAGGAGGCAGGCGGCTAATTAACTATGGCTACACCTTC.